Following are 30 T cell receptor beta chains from one sample sequenced in a study of T cell responses to AZD1222 COVID-19 vaccine. Profiling relied on immunoSEQ multiplex PCR, and the TCRdb table lists in-frame clones only, not all of them. The repertoire holds about 150,000 clones, with over 80% as singletons. Sequences were derived from peripheral blood, sampled 28 days after the second AZD1222 dose. These receptors all stem from an adult who received the AZD1222 COVID-19 vaccine.

This clone was picked up one time. The chain employs TRBV7-9 and TRBJ2-7; D is unresolved. CDR3 size: 11 residues. Trimming left V 5 bases short and J 7 bases short, with 9 bases between. The germline V gene encodes CDR1 SEHNR and CDR2 FQNEAQ (reference sequence). The DNA for the CDR3 is TGTGCCAGCAGCAGCGCCTGGGAGCAGTACTTC. Its protein is CASSSAWEQYF.

The sample holds one count of this clone. The rearrangement uses TRBV28 and TRBJ1-2; no clear D. This CDR3 has 12 amino acids. From germline, CDR1 is MDHEN and CDR2 SYDVKM. V lost 0 bases, J lost 8 bases, and 7 bases lay in between. CDR3 DNA: TGTGCCAGCAGTTTATGGCAGAGGGGCTACACCTTC. It yields the protein CASSLWQRGYTF.

In this sample, this clone turned up a few times. This chain uses TRBV27 with TRBJ1-5, with TRBD1 matching over 9 bases. With 5 bases clipped from V and 7 bases from J, the junction kept 12 bases outside the gene matches. Germline CDR1 MNHEY, CDR2 SMNVEV (reference sequence). The CDR3 runs 16 residues. This CDR3 reads CASSTYRQGGLQPQHF. In DNA, the CDR3 is TGTGCCAGCAGTACCTACCGACAGGGGGGACTGCAGCCCCAGCATTTT.

The chain links TRBV7-2 to TRBJ2-1; the D is unclear. This CDR3 has 14 amino acids. V was clipped by 5 bases and J by 9 bases, with 17 bases between them. Germline lookup yields CDR1 SGHTA and CDR2 FQGNSA. The CDR3 DNA is TGTGCCAGCAGCATGGGGTCTCGGGCTGGTGAGCAGTTCTTC. Amino acid sequence: CASSMGSRAGEQFF.

The gene calls are TRBV3-1 (or the pseudogene TRBV3-2) and TRBJ1-1, with 9 positions matching TRBD1. V dropped 4 bases and J dropped 7; count of bases not matched to a gene: 7. Germline assignment: CDR1 LGHDT and CDR2 YNNKEL (reference sequence). The CDR3 sequence is 14 residues long. In DNA form, the CDR3 reads TGTGCCAGCAGCCGGACAGGGGTAAGTAATGAAGCTTTCTTT. This gives the protein CASSRTGVSNEAFF.

The table lists this clone with a count of one. At one of its ends the junction is not consistent with the germline gene, which may arise from a read error. The chain couples TRBV7-7 to TRBJ1-3; 11 nucleotides align to TRBD1. CDR1 is SSHAT and CDR2 is FNYEAQ in the germline V gene (reference sequence). The CDR3 has 15 residues. The CDR3 loop reads CASSPDRGPGNTIYF. CDR3 DNA sequence: TGTGCTAGCAGCCCGGACAGGGGGCCTGGAAACACCATATATTTT.

Note on this clone: Mismatch with germline at one junction end may stem from a read error. The J gene is TRBJ1-5, the V gene TRBV5-1; weak D call: TRBD1 (5 bases). CDR1 is SGHRS and CDR2 is YFSETQ in the germline V gene. The CDR3 spans 14 residues. The CDR3 sequence: CASRLGRGNQPQHF. In DNA, the CDR3 is TGCGCCAGCAGATTGGGGCGAGGCAATCAGCCCCAGCATTTT.

This clone was found once. The chain couples TRBV2 to TRBJ1-4; 7 bases agree with TRBD1. The CDR3 has 12 residues. Germline values: CDR1 SNHLY, CDR2 FYNNEI. The V segment lost 9 bases and the J segment 2 bases; nucleotides outside the gene matches: 0. The DNA for the CDR3 is TGTGCCAGGGGACAGACTAATGAAAAACTGTTTTTT. The encoded protein is CARGQTNEKLFF. Full variable domain (remainder filled in from reference TRBV2 and TRBJ1-4): EPEVTQTPSHQVTQMGQEVILRCVPISNHLYFYWYRQILGQKVEFLVSFYNNEISEKSEIFDDQFSVERPDGSNFTLKIRSTKLEDSAMYFCARGQTNEKLFFGSGTQLSVL.

The rearrangement uses TRBV5-4 and TRBJ2-2; D is possibly TRBD1 (6 bases). Trimming took off 0 bases at V and 4 bases at J, with 10 bases between the two ends. Germline V gene data show CDR1 as SGHNT and CDR2 as YYREEE (reference sequence). This CDR3 spans 15 amino acids. The CDR3 region has the DNA TGTGCCAGCAGCTTGGTGGGGGCGAGCACCGGGGAGCTGTTTTTT. Amino acids: CASSLVGASTGELFF.

This chain connects TRBV4-3 to TRBJ1-2; perhaps TRBD1 as D (5 bases). The germline gives CDR1 LGHNA, CDR2 YSLEER. The CDR3 consists of 13 residues. The germline V and J ends were trimmed by 0 bases and 8 bases, with 10 bases remaining between them. The CDR3 sequence is CASSQDFRDGYTF. The CDR3 DNA follows: TGCGCCAGCAGCCAAGATTTCAGGGACGGCTACACCTTC.

In DNA, the CDR3 is TGTGCCAGCAATTCAGGGGCTATGAACACTGAAGCTTTCTTT. Protein: CASNSGAMNTEAFF. V gene TRBV27 combines with J gene TRBJ1-1; D perhaps matches TRBD1 (6 bases). Germline assignment: CDR1 MNHEY and CDR2 SMNVEV (reference sequence). The length of the CDR3 is 14 residues. V shed 7 bases and J shed 0 bases, with 12 bases lying between them.

The chain carries TRBV30 and TRBJ2-1; 7 bases fit TRBD2. The CDR3 is 13 residues long. Germline V gene sequence: CDR1 GTSNPN, CDR2 SVGIG (reference sequence). The J segment lost 5 bases and the V segment lost 8 bases, leaving 9 bases of the junction unmatched. CDR3 residues: CALKPAGNNEQFF. As DNA, the CDR3 is TGTGCCCTCAAGCCAGCGGGGAACAATGAGCAGTTCTTC.

This clone appeared a few times. The V and J genes are TRBV6-5 and TRBJ2-2, with 10 bases aligning to TRBD2. This CDR3 contains 15 residues. With V trimmed by 7 bases and J by 6 bases, 8 bases remained unmatched. Per germline, CDR1 MNHEY and CDR2 SVGAGI. In DNA form, the CDR3 reads TGTGCCAGCACGGAGAGCGGGAGGGGCTCCGGGGAGCTGTTTTTT. Residues: CASTESGRGSGELFF.

This clone appeared a single time. The J gene is TRBJ1-1, the V gene TRBV28; unclear D gene. V lost 6 bases to trimming and J lost 1 base, with 18 bases between them. Germline CDR1 reads MDHEN; CDR2 reads SYDVKM. The CDR3 is 16 amino acids. The CDR3 is CASRTGALMWNTEAFF. The CDR3 bases are TGTGCCAGCAGAACCGGCGCCCTAATGTGGAACACTGAAGCTTTCTTT.

A few counts support this clone. The V gene is TRBV6-5, the J gene TRBJ2-7; 10 bases are shared with TRBD1. This CDR3 is built from 13 residues. Germline V gene lookup returns CDR1 MNHEY and CDR2 SVGAGI. Trimming cost V 6 bases and J 5 bases; bases outside gene matches: 4. The CDR3: CASRWDRGNEQYF. DNA of the CDR3: TGTGCCAGCAGGTGGGACAGGGGAAACGAGCAGTACTTC.

The genes are TRBV28 and TRBJ1-1, with D perhaps TRBD1 (5 bases). Germline CDR1 is MDHEN and CDR2 is SYDVKM. Between the trimmed V and J ends, which lost 6 bases and 4 bases, there was a span of 15 bases. The CDR3 is made up of 14 amino acids. Here the CDR3 reads CASSRWGLGTEAFF. Here the CDR3 DNA reads TGTGCCAGCAGCCGCTGGGGCTTGGGCACTGAAGCTTTCTTT.

The chain links TRBV6-5 to TRBJ1-5; unclear D gene. From germline, CDR1 is MNHEY and CDR2 SVGAGI. With 2 bases removed from V and 7 bases from J, the gap between germline ends came to 9 bases. The CDR3 sequence is 13 residues long. Here the CDR3 reads CASSYAREQPQHF. The DNA for the CDR3 is TGTGCCAGCAGTTACGCACGGGAACAGCCCCAGCATTTT.

The chain joins TRBV7-9 to TRBJ1-2; 8 bases are shared with TRBD1. The germline V gene encodes CDR1 SEHNR and CDR2 FQNEAQ (reference sequence). V shed 4 bases, J shed 4 bases, and the junction held 5 bases outside the gene matches. This CDR3 region has 14 residues. CDR3 sequence reads: CASSSVRGLYGYTF. The CDR3 nucleotides are TGTGCCAGCAGCTCTGTCAGGGGGCTCTATGGCTACACCTTC.

This clone was observed a handful of times. The J gene is TRBJ2-3, the V gene TRBV25-1; D remains ambiguous. V was shortened by 11 bases and J by 2 bases, with 11 bases between the two germline ends. Germline V lookup: CDR1 MGHDK, CDR2 SYGVNS. This CDR3 comprises 12 residues. The CDR3 spells CASRLNTDTQYF. The CDR3 DNA follows: TGTGCCTCCCGCCTAAACACAGATACGCAGTATTTT.

The DNA for the CDR3 is TGTGCCAGCAGCTTAACTGGCGGGGGCTTCACCGGGGAGCTGTTTTTT. It translates to CASSLTGGGFTGELFF. The J gene is TRBJ2-2, the V gene TRBV7-3; the D gene is possibly TRBD2 (7 bases). The V end lost 0 bases, the J end lost 4 bases, and 12 bases lay between the germline ends. The germline V gene encodes CDR1 SGHTA and CDR2 FQGTGA. CDR3 size: 16 residues.

The chain recombines TRBV7-2 with TRBJ2-1; 7 bases fit TRBD2. Germline values: CDR1 SGHTA, CDR2 FQGNSA. V gave up 4 bases and J gave up 13 bases; unmatched junction bases: 10. This CDR3 is built from 13 residues. CDR3 protein: CASSSQRGRAQFF. The CDR3 DNA reads as TGTGCCAGCAGCTCCCAACGAGGGAGGGCCCAGTTCTTC.

V usage is TRBV3-1 (or the pseudogene TRBV3-2) and J usage is TRBJ1-6; 7 nucleotides agree with TRBD1. Germline trimming cut 6 bases from V and 4 bases from J; bases unmatched to any gene: 6. There are 15 residues in the CDR3. Germline assignment: CDR1 LGHDT and CDR2 YNNKEL (reference sequence). CDR3 residues: CASSLAGQYNSPLHF. CDR3 nucleotide sequence: TGTGCCAGCAGTCTCGCGGGACAGTATAATTCACCCCTCCACTTT.

CDR3 DNA sequence: TGCGCCAGCAGCCCCGGGGAGGGGCTTCCTTACGAGCAGTACTTC. This translates into CASSPGEGLPYEQYF. V and J are TRBV5-1 and TRBJ2-7; TRBD2 matches at 7 bases. This CDR3 region has 15 residues. Germline assignment: CDR1 SGHRS and CDR2 YFSETQ. Losses at the gene ends were 4 bases for V and 4 bases for J; bases not matched to a gene: 11.

This clone is a singleton in its sample. The gene calls are TRBV7-8 and TRBJ1-5; 11 bases map to TRBD1. With 5 bases clipped from V and 1 base from J, the junction kept 4 bases outside the gene matches. The CDR3 covers 16 residues. Germline lookup yields CDR1 SGHVS and CDR2 FQNEAQ. CDR3 amino acids: CASSAGTGGSNQPQHF. CDR3 in DNA: TGTGCCAGCAGCGCCGGGACAGGGGGAAGCAATCAGCCCCAGCATTTT.

Only one count was recorded for this clone. J is TRBJ2-2 and V is TRBV19; D is ambiguous. Trimming removed 6 bases at V and 1 base at J, with 9 bases between. The germline V gene has CDR1 LNHDA and CDR2 SQIVND (reference sequence). The CDR3 length is 14 residues. In nucleotides, the CDR3 is TGTGCCAGTAGGCCCCGACTGAACACCGGGGAGCTGTTTTTT. It codes for CASRPRLNTGELFF.

V and J are TRBV10-3 and TRBJ2-7; 12 bases are shared with TRBD2. This CDR3 has 15 residues. Germline CDR1 reads ENHRY; CDR2 reads SYGVKD. Trimming at V came to 8 bases and at J to 2 bases, leaving 7 bases not matched to a gene. CDR3 sequence: CAIALAGGPTYEQYF. CDR3 nucleotide sequence: TGTGCCATCGCACTAGCGGGAGGACCGACCTACGAGCAGTACTTC.

The gene calls are TRBV11-2 and TRBJ1-1; no clear D gene. In germline, CDR1 is SGHAT, CDR2 FQNNGV. The CDR3 covers 11 residues. Trimming cost V 3 bases and J 10 bases, with 9 bases left between them. The CDR3 sequence is CASSLTFIAFF. CDR3 coding DNA: TGTGCCAGCAGCTTGACTTTTATAGCTTTCTTT.

This sequence joins TRBV5-4 and TRBJ1-1, with 10 bases that match TRBD1. CDR1 and CDR2 from the germline V gene are SGHNT and YYREEE (reference sequence). The trim removed 0 bases at V and 4 bases at J, leaving 3 bases unmatched. The length of the CDR3 is 15 residues. The CDR3 DNA is TGTGCCAGCAGCTTGGGCGGACAGGGGGGCACTGAAGCTTTCTTT. Amino acid sequence: CASSLGGQGGTEAFF.

This sequence joins TRBV5-1 and TRBJ2-7, with D hard to call. CDR3 length: 12 amino acids. CDR1 and CDR2 from the germline V gene are SGHRS and YFSETQ. V was shortened by 4 bases and J by 4 bases, with 9 bases between the two germline ends. The CDR3 protein is CASSLTDYEQYF. The CDR3 coding sequence is TGCGCCAGCAGCCTAACCGATTACGAGCAGTACTTC.

V and J are TRBV4-2 and TRBJ2-5; a possible D gene is TRBD2 (7 bases). V was cut by 1 base and J by 2 bases, with 11 bases left in between. Germline loops: CDR1 LGHNA, CDR2 YNFKEQ. The CDR3 has 15 amino acids. CDR3 residues: CASSQVGGRQETQYF. CDR3 in DNA: TGTGCCAGCAGCCAAGTGGGGGGGCGGCAAGAGACCCAGTACTTC.